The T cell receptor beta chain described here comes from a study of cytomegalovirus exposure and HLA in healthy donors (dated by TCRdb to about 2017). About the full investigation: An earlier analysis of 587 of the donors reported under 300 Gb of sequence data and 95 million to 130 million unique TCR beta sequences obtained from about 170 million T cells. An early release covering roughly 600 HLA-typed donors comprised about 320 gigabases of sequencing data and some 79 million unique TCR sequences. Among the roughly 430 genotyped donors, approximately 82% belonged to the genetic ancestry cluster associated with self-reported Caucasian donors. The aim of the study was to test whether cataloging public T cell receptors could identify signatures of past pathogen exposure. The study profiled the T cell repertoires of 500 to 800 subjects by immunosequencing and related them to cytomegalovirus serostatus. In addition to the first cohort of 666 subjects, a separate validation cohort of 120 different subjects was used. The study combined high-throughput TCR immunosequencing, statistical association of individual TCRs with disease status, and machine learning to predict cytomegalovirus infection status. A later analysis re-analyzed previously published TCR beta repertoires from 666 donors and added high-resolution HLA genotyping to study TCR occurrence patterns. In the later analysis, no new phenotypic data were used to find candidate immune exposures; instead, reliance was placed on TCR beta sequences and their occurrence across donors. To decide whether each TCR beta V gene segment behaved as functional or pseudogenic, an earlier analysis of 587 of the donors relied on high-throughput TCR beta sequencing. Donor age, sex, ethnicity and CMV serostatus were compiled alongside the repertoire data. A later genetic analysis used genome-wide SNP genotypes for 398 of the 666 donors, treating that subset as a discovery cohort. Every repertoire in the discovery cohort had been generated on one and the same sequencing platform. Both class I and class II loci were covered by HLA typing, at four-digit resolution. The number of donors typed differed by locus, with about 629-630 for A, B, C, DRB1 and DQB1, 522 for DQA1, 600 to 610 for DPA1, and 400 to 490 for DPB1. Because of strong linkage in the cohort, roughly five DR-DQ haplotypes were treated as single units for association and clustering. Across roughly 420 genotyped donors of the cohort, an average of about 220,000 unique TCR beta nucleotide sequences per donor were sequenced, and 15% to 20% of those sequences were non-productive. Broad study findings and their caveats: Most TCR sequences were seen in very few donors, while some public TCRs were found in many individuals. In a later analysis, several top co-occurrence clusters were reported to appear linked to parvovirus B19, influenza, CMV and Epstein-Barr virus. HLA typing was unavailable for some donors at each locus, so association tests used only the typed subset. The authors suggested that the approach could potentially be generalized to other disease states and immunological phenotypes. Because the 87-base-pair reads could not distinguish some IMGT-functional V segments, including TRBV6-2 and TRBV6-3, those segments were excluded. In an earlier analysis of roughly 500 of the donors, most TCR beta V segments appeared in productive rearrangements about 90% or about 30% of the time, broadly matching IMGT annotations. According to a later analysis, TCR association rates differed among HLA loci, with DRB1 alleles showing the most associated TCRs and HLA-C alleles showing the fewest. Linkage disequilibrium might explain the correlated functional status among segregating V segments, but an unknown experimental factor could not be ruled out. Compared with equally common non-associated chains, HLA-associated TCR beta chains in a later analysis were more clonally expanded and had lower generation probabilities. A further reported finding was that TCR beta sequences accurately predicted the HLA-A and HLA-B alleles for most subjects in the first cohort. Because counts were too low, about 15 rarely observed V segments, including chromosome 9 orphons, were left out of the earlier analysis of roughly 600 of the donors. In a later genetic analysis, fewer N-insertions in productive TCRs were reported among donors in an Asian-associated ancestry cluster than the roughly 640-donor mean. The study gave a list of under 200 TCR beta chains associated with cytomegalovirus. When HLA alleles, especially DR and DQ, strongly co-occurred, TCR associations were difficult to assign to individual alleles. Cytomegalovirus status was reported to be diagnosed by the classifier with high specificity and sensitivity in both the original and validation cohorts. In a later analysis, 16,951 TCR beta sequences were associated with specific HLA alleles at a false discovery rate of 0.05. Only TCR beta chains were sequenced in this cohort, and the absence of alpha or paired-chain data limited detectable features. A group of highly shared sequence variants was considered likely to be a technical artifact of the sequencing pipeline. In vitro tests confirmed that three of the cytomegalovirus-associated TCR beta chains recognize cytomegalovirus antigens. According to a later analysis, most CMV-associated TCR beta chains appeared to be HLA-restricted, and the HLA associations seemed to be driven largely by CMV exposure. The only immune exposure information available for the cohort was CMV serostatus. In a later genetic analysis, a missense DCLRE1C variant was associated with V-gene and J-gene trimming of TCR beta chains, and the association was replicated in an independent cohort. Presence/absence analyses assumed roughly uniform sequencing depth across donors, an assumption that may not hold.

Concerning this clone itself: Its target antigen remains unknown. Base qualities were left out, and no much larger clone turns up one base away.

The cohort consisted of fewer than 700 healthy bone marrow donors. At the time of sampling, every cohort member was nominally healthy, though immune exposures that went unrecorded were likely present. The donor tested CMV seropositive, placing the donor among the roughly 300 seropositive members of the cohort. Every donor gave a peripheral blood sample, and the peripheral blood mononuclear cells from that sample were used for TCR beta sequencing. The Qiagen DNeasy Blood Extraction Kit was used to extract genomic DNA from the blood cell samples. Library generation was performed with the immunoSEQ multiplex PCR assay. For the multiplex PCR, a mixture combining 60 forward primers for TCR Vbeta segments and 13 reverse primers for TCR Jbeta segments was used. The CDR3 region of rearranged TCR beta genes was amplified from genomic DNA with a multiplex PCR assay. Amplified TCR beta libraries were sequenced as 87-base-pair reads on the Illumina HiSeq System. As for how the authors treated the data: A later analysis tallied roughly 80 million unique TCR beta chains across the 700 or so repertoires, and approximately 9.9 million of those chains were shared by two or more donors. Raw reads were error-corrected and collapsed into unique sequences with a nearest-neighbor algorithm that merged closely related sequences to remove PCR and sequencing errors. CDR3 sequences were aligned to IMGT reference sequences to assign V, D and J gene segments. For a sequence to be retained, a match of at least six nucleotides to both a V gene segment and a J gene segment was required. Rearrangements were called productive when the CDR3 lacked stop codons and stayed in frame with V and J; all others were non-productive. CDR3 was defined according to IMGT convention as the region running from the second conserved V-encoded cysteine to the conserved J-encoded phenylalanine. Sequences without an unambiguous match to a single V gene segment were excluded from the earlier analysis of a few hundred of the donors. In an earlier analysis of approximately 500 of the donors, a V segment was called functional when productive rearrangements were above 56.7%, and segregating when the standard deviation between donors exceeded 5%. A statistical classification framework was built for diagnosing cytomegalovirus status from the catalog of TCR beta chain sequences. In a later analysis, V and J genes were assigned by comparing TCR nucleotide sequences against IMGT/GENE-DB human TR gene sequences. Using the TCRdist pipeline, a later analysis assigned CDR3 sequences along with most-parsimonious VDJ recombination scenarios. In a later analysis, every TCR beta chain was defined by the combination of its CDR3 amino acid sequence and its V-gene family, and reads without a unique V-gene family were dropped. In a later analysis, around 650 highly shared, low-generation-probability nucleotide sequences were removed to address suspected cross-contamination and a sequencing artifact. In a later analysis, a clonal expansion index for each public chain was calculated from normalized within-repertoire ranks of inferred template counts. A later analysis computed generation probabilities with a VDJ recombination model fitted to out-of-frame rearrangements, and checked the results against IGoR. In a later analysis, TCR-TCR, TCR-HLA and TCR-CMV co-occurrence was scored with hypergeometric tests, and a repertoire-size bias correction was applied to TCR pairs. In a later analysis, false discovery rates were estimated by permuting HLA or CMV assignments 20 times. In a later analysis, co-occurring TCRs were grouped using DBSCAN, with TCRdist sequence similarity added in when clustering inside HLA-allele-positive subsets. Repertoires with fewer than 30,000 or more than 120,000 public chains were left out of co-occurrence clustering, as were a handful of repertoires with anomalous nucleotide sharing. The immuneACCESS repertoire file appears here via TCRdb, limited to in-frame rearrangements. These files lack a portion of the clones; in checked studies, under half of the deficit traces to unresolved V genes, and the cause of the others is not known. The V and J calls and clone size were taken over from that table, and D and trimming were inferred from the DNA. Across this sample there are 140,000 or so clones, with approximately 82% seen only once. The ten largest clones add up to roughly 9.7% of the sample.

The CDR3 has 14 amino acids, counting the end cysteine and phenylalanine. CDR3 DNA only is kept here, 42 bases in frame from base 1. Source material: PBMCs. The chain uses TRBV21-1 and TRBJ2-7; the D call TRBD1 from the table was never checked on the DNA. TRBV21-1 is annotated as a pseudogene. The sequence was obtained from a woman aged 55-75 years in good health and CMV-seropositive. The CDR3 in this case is CASSRDRNSYEQYF. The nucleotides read TGTGCCAGCAGTAGGGACAGGAACTCCTACGAGCAGTACTTC.